The present TCR beta chain was sequenced within a study of cytomegalovirus exposure and HLA in healthy donors. The method was immunoSEQ multiplex PCR; TCRdb's version includes in-frame clones alone and lacks a portion of them. Among 120,000 to 150,000 clones listed, around four fifths were seen once. Sequenced sample: PBMCs. This clonotype was obtained from a woman in her twenties or thirties in good health and CMV-seronegative.

DNA for the CDR3: TGTGCCAGCACGGTAACGGTGAACACTGAAGCTTTCTTT. Protein: CASTVTVNTEAFF. This rearrangement joins TRBV6-1 to TRBJ1-1; D is unresolved. Per the germline V gene, CDR1 is MNHNS and CDR2 is SASEGT. The CDR3 is 13 residues long. V dropped 7 bases and J dropped 0 bases, with 9 bases sitting between them.